The next 12 T cell receptor beta chains were all read from a single sample in a study of response to subunit inactivated influenza vaccine. Each CDR3 protein gets one entry after TCRdb re-called the RT-PCR reads with MiXCR. The table includes hundreds of thousands of distinct CDR3 sequences, about 10% detected once. These data also featured in a second study, about T cells expressing NK-cell markers. That paper notes: TCR beta cDNA was made by 5'RACE template switching with UMIs.

This specimen was PBMCs from blood, taken on the day of vaccination. Receptor source: a man in his fifties or sixties who received an inactivated influenza vaccine.

The chain links TRBV20-1 to TRBJ1-4; D is possibly TRBD1 (5 bases). Germline CDR1 DFQATT, CDR2 SNEGSKA (reference sequence). CDR3 length: 11 amino acids. With 3 bases removed from V and 9 bases from J, the gap between germline ends came to 8 bases. The CDR3 here is CSASPGKKLFF. The DNA for the CDR3 is TGCAGTGCTAGTCCAGGGAAAAAACTGTTTTTT.

This clonotype has a single count. This chain links TRBV4-1 with TRBJ2-1; 13 nucleotides align to TRBD2. Germline V gene data show CDR1 as MGHRA and CDR2 as YSYEKL. The CDR3 length is 19 residues. Losses at the gene ends were 3 bases for V and 3 bases for J; bases not matched to a gene: 11. In nucleotides, the CDR3 is TGCGCCAGCAGCCAGGCCGGGACTAGCGGGGCTCCGGGCTACAATGAGCAGTTCTTC. Translating it yields CASSQAGTSGAPGYNEQFF.

This rearrangement joins TRBV29-1 to TRBJ2-1; tentatively, D is TRBD2 (6 bases). Germline V gene lookup returns CDR1 SQVTM and CDR2 ANQGSEA. The CDR3 is 11 amino acids. V lost 3 bases, J lost 13 bases, and 13 bases lay in between. CDR3 sequence: CSVEAGLPQFF. CDR3 DNA sequence: TGCAGCGTTGAGGCGGGACTGCCTCAGTTCTTC.

This CDR3 reads CASSLGQGWYF. CDR3 in DNA: TGCGCCAGCAGCCTCGGACAGGGTTGGTATTTT. The V call is TRBV5-1, the J call TRBJ2-3, with 8 nucleotides matching TRBD1. Losses at the gene ends were 4 bases for V and 14 bases for J; bases not matched to a gene: 6. Germline CDR1 reads SGHRS; CDR2 reads YFSETQ. The CDR3 covers 11 residues. Full variable domain (rest looked up from reference TRBV5-1 and TRBJ2-3): KAGVTQTPRYLIKTRGQQVTLSCSPISGHRSVSWYQQTPGQGLQFLFEYFSETQRNKGNFPGRFSGRQFSNSRSEMNVSTLELGDSALYLCASSLGQGWYFGPGTRLTVL.

The chain combines TRBV6-2 or TRBV6-3 with TRBJ2-7; D gene ambiguous. The germline V gene encodes CDR1 MNHEY and CDR2 SVGEGT. V lost 7 bases and J 7 bases, leaving 11 bases between the germline ends. The length of the CDR3 is 11 residues. For the CDR3, the DNA is TGTGCCAGCACTAACGGCGGAGAGCAGTACTTC. It translates to CASTNGGEQYF.

There are a few counts of this clonotype. The chain joins TRBV10-2 to TRBJ2-1; D might be TRBD2 (5 bases). There are 13 residues in the CDR3. The V gene lost 3 bases and the J gene lost 8 bases, with 11 bases spanning the gap. Germline assignment: CDR1 WSHSY and CDR2 SAAADI. CDR3 DNA: TGCGCCAGCAGTGACCACTTGAGGGATGAGCAGTTCTTC. It translates to CASSDHLRDEQFF.

This clonotype was seen only a few times. The V gene is TRBV11-2, the J gene TRBJ2-5, with unresolved D. Trimming shortened V by 2 bases and J by 2 bases, and 9 bases separated the two germline ends. Germline V gene lookup returns CDR1 SGHAT and CDR2 FQNNGV. This CDR3 comprises 14 residues. The chain's CDR3 is CASSLPPEQETQYF. CDR3 nucleotides: TGTGCCAGCAGCTTACCTCCAGAGCAAGAGACCCAGTACTTC.

This rearrangement joins TRBV11-2 to TRBJ1-1, with D hard to call. In germline, CDR1 is SGHAT, CDR2 FQNNGV. The CDR3 has 12 residues. Trimming removed 3 bases at V and 11 bases at J, with 13 bases between. In nucleotides, the CDR3 is TGTGCCAGCAGCTTTTTGGACGGGAAGGCTTTCTTT. Translated: CASSFLDGKAFF. Combining the CDR3 with reference TRBV11-2 and TRBJ1-1 gives the whole variable domain EAGVAQSPRYKIIEKRQSVAFWCNPISGHATLYWYQQILGQGPKLLIQFQNNGVVDDSQLPKDRFSAERLKGVDSTLKIQPAKLEDSAVYLCASSFLDGKAFFGQGTRLTVV.

This clonotype was seen many times. V usage is TRBV12-3 or TRBV12-4 and J usage is TRBJ2-3; tentative D call: TRBD2 (7 bases). The CDR3 length is 14 residues. V shed 10 bases and J shed 3 bases, with 17 bases lying between them. This chain's CDR3 is CATRWGGGTDTQYF. As DNA, the CDR3 is TGTGCCACACGCTGGGGGGGCGGGACAGATACGCAGTATTTT.

The CDR3 DNA follows: TGTGCCAGCAGCCGTCCTAGCGGGAGGGCTACAGATACGCAGTATTTT. Translated: CASSRPSGRATDTQYF. This sequence joins TRBV7-9 and TRBJ2-3; the match to TRBD2 covers 12 bases. V lost 5 bases and J lost 3; bases outside the gene matches: 6. This CDR3 is built from 16 residues. CDR1 and CDR2 from the germline V gene are SEHNR and FQNEAQ (reference sequence).

This clonotype was detected a few times. The V and J genes are TRBV20-1 and TRBJ2-5; maybe TRBD1 (6 bases). Trimming left V 0 bases short and J 3 bases short, with 11 bases between. Germline CDR1 reads DFQATT; CDR2 reads SNEGSKA (reference sequence). CDR3 size: 14 residues. CDR3: CSARDLDSEETQYF. The CDR3 DNA reads TGCAGTGCTAGAGATTTGGACAGTGAAGAGACCCAGTACTTC.

The chain employs TRBV5-1 and TRBJ1-1; maybe TRBD1 (6 bases). V was pared by 5 bases and J by 8 bases, with 13 bases between. The CDR3 covers 12 residues. Per the germline V gene, CDR1 is SGHRS and CDR2 is YFSETQ. For the CDR3, the DNA is TGCGCCAGCAGTAAAGACAGGATCGAAGCTTTCTTT. Protein product: CASSKDRIEAFF.